The 27 T cell receptor beta chains given below trace back to one sample, sequenced in a study of blood T cell dynamics during melanoma immunotherapy. Sample time point: pre-treatment baseline. Assay used: immunoSEQ multiplex PCR; TCRdb lists only in-frame clones, some missing. The table shows around 10,000 clones, with less than 85% occurring only once. Sample: blood, taken from a patient treated with checkpoint blockade. All receptors come from a human donor with melanoma.

The CDR3 DNA sequence: TGCGCCAGCAGCTATGGGGGGGTCCAATACAATGAGCAGTTCTTC. Translated, it gives CASSYGGVQYNEQFF. The J gene is TRBJ2-1, the V gene TRBV5-1, with 7 bases that match TRBD2. V gave up 3 bases and J gave up 4 bases; unmatched junction bases: 7. The CDR3 runs to 15 residues. Germline V gene lookup returns CDR1 SGHRS and CDR2 YFSETQ.

The V gene is TRBV4-1, the J gene TRBJ1-1; 7 bases are a match to TRBD1. CDR1 MGHRA and CDR2 YSYEKL come from the germline V gene. This CDR3 comprises 15 residues. With 4 bases clipped from V and 1 base from J, the junction kept 6 bases outside the gene matches. The CDR3 sequence is CASSLRQGGNTEAFF. The CDR3 nucleotides read TGCGCCAGCAGCCTTCGACAGGGAGGGAACACTGAAGCTTTCTTT.

The chain joins TRBV19 to TRBJ1-5; 8 positions agree with TRBD1. Germline V gene data show CDR1 as LNHDA and CDR2 as SQIVND (reference sequence). The CDR3 spans 16 residues. Germline trimming cut 1 base from V and 5 bases from J; bases unmatched to any gene: 7. Here the CDR3 DNA reads TGTGCCAGTAGTATAGGTAATGGACAGGGTTATCAGCCCCAGCATTTT. Amino acid sequence: CASSIGNGQGYQPQHF.

This chain links TRBV19 with TRBJ2-5, with D possibly being TRBD2 (6 bases). The CDR3 is 14 amino acids. Germline CDR1 and CDR2: LNHDA and SQIVND (reference sequence). Trimming cost V 8 bases and J 5 bases, with 18 bases left between them. CDR3 DNA sequence: TGTGCCAGTGCCGGGACGGAGGGGTGGGAGACCCAGTACTTC. Its translation: CASAGTEGWETQYF.

This sequence joins TRBV13 and TRBJ2-7; the match to TRBD2 covers 10 bases. V dropped 3 bases and J dropped 3; count of bases not matched to a gene: 5. CDR1 PRHDT and CDR2 FYEKMQ come from the germline V gene (reference sequence). The CDR3 contains 15 residues. In nucleotides, the CDR3 is TGTGCCAGCAGCTTCGTCCAGCGGGAGGGCTACGAGCAGTACTTC. This sequence encodes CASSFVQREGYEQYF.

The chain couples TRBV15 to TRBJ1-1; D is undetermined. Trimming removed 0 bases from V and 0 bases from J, with 11 bases in between. The length of the CDR3 is 16 residues. Germline V gives CDR1 LNHNV, CDR2 YYDKDF (reference sequence). CDR3 nucleotides: TGTGCCACCAGCAGAGAAGCCGACGCCATGAACACTGAAGCTTTCTTT. Protein: CATSREADAMNTEAFF.

The J gene is TRBJ2-1, the V gene TRBV7-9; possible D gene TRBD2, 7 bases. V gave up 5 bases and J gave up 2 bases, with 16 bases separating them. CDR1 and CDR2 from the germline V gene are SEHNR and FQNEAQ (reference sequence). CDR3 length: 16 amino acids. CDR3 coding DNA: TGTGCCAGCAGCCAAGCGCCGGGGGGCCCCTACAATGAGCAGTTCTTC. Translating gives CASSQAPGGPYNEQFF.

The chain employs TRBV4-2 and TRBJ1-5; D gene uncertain. The CDR3 has 12 residues. The ends were cut back, 5 bases at V and 4 bases at J, with 6 bases in the middle. Germline V gene data show CDR1 as LGHNA and CDR2 as YNFKEQ. CDR3 protein: CASSFGNQPQHF. The CDR3 region has the DNA TGTGCCAGCAGCTTCGGGAATCAGCCCCAGCATTTT.

Only one count was recorded for this clone. V gene TRBV5-1 combines with J gene TRBJ2-3; 9 positions match TRBD1. Germline V gene sequence: CDR1 SGHRS, CDR2 YFSETQ. The V and J ends lost 7 bases and 0 bases, in that order; junction bases with no gene match: 6. The CDR3 is 15 amino acids. The CDR3 DNA sequence: TGCGCCAGCGGCCCCGGGACAGGGAGCACAGATACGCAGTATTTT. Residues: CASGPGTGSTDTQYF. Full variable domain (missing parts from reference TRBV5-1 and TRBJ2-3): KAGVTQTPRYLIKTRGQQVTLSCSPISGHRSVSWYQQTPGQGLQFLFEYFSETQRNKGNFPGRFSGRQFSNSRSEMNVSTLELGDSALYLCASGPGTGSTDTQYFGPGTRLTVL.

The CDR3 nucleotides are TGCGCCACCAAACAGGGGGCCGATTATAATTCACCCCTCCACTTT. Translated: CATKQGADYNSPLHF. The J gene is TRBJ1-6, the V gene TRBV5-1; 9 bases agree with TRBD1. Germline V gene sequence: CDR1 SGHRS, CDR2 YFSETQ. CDR3 length equals 15 residues. Germline trimming cut 9 bases from V and 4 bases from J; bases unmatched to any gene: 8.

The genes are TRBV10-3 and TRBJ1-2, with D possibly matching TRBD1 (5 bases). The length of the CDR3 is 15 residues. CDR1 is ENHRY, CDR2 SYGVKD, per germline. The V end was cut by 0 bases, the J end by 6 bases, with 14 bases between. CDR3 bases: TGTGCCATCAGTGAGTCCGACATTGGGACGAATGGCTACACCTTC. It is translated as CAISESDIGTNGYTF.

The rearrangement joins TRBV5-1 to TRBJ2-2, with 8 bases fitting TRBD1. Germline trimming cut 0 bases from V and 3 bases from J; bases unmatched to any gene: 4. The CDR3 is made up of 16 amino acids. Germline CDR1 is SGHRS and CDR2 is YFSETQ. CDR3 protein: CASSLASRGHTGELFF. The CDR3 nucleotides read TGCGCCAGCAGCTTGGCCTCCAGGGGGCACACCGGGGAGCTGTTTTTT.

The chain has TRBV19 and TRBJ2-1; D remains ambiguous. The CDR3 consists of 13 residues. Per the germline V gene, CDR1 is LNHDA and CDR2 is SQIVND (reference sequence). V was trimmed by 1 base and J by 5 bases, leaving 6 bases between them. The CDR3 region is CASSIGSNNEQFF. The CDR3 DNA is TGTGCCAGTAGTATAGGATCAAACAATGAGCAGTTCTTC. The whole variable domain, filled in from reference TRBV19 and TRBJ2-1, reads DGGITQSPKYLFRKEGQNVTLSCEQNLNHDAMYWYRQDPGQGLRLIYYSQIVNDFQKGDIAEGYSVSREKKESFPLTVTSAQKNPTAFYLCASSIGSNNEQFFGPGTRLTVL.

V usage is TRBV27 and J usage is TRBJ1-1; D is ambiguous. The CDR3 spans 13 residues. Germline V gene sequence: CDR1 MNHEY, CDR2 SMNVEV (reference sequence). Trimming stripped 4 bases from V and 10 bases from J, with 16 bases between. CDR3: CASSSQPGDIAFF. Here the CDR3 DNA reads TGTGCCAGCAGTTCTCAACCGGGCGATATAGCTTTCTTT.

V and J are TRBV6-5 and TRBJ1-6; D is uncertain. CDR1 and CDR2 from the germline V gene are MNHEY and SVGAGI. Trimming removed 4 bases from V and 7 bases from J, with 5 bases in between. The CDR3 covers 12 residues. This CDR3 reads CASSSGNSPLHF. As DNA, the CDR3 is TGTGCCAGCAGTTCCGGCAATTCACCCCTCCACTTT.

The V call is TRBV5-4, the J call TRBJ2-7; D is perhaps TRBD1 or TRBD2 (5 bases each). V lost 4 bases and J 2 bases, leaving 16 bases between the germline ends. The CDR3 contains 15 residues. Germline CDR1 and CDR2: SGHNT and YYREEE (reference sequence). The CDR3 region has the DNA TGTGCCAGCAGCCCCCCGGGGCAGGCCACCTACGAGCAGTACTTC. Its translation is CASSPPGQATYEQYF.

The V gene is TRBV11-2, the J gene TRBJ2-1; 8 nucleotides match TRBD2. J lost 4 bases, V lost 4 bases, and 9 bases had no gene match. The CDR3 consists of 16 residues. The V gene's germline CDR1 is SGHAT and CDR2 FQNNGV. Here the CDR3 reads CASSSPTSVVYNEQFF. In DNA form, the CDR3 reads TGTGCCAGCAGCTCTCCGACTAGCGTGGTATACAATGAGCAGTTCTTC.

This sequence joins TRBV27 and TRBJ2-7, with D uncertain. Trimming left V 5 bases short and J 0 bases short, with 14 bases between. This CDR3 comprises 15 residues. Germline CDR1 MNHEY, CDR2 SMNVEV (reference sequence). CDR3 sequence: CASSLRAGRSYEQYF. The CDR3 nucleotides are TGTGCCAGCAGTCTACGCGCCGGTCGCTCCTACGAGCAGTACTTC.

The rearrangement links TRBV5-1 to TRBJ2-6; D perhaps matches TRBD1 (5 bases). Germline assignment: CDR1 SGHRS and CDR2 YFSETQ. V lost 2 bases and J lost 4, with 10 bases in between. CDR3 length: 15 residues. The CDR3 nucleotides read TGCGCCAGCAGCTTCTCAGGGTCAGGGGCCAACGTCCTGACTTTC. Encoded protein: CASSFSGSGANVLTF.

This clone was counted a single time. V is TRBV5-4 and J is TRBJ2-5; D ambiguous. The germline V gene has CDR1 SGHNT and CDR2 YYREEE (reference sequence). V was clipped by 0 bases and J by 6 bases, with 15 bases between them. CDR3 size: 15 residues. The CDR3 bases are TGTGCCAGCAGCTTGGACGTAGGACCTAGGAAGACCCAGTACTTC. Its protein product is CASSLDVGPRKTQYF.

The chain recombines TRBV5-6 with TRBJ2-5; TRBD1 matches 8 bases. CDR1 and CDR2 (germline): SGHDT, YYEEEE. The junction had 4 bases not matched to a gene; V was cut back by 1 base and J by 5 bases. The CDR3 is 14 amino acids. CDR3 nucleotides: TGTGCCAGCAGCTTGATAGGACAGGGTGAGACCCAGTACTTC. It is translated as CASSLIGQGETQYF.

The chain uses TRBV7-2 and TRBJ2-7; D ambiguous. The germline CDR1 and CDR2 sequences are SGHTA and FQGNSA. The CDR3 covers 13 residues. Trimming cost V 5 bases and J 4 bases, with 12 bases left between them. In nucleotides, the CDR3 is TGTGCCAGCAGCCCCGGTGATAGGTACGAGCAGTACTTC. It specifies CASSPGDRYEQYF.

This clone came up a few times. V is TRBV27 and J is TRBJ1-2; 8 positions agree with TRBD1. This CDR3 is 15 amino acids long. J was trimmed by 7 bases and V by 6 bases; bases with no gene match: 13. CDR1 is MNHEY and CDR2 is SMNVEV in the germline V gene (reference sequence). CDR3: CASSPRSRGPIGYTF. The CDR3 DNA follows: TGTGCCAGCAGCCCACGGAGCAGGGGGCCCATTGGCTACACCTTC.

This clone appeared a few times. This chain uses TRBV30 with TRBJ1-5, with D maybe TRBD1 (5 bases). Germline V lookup: CDR1 GTSNPN, CDR2 SVGIG (reference sequence). Trimming cost V 3 bases and J 5 bases, with 11 bases left between them. The CDR3 totals 13 residues. The CDR3 here is CAWSRQGHQPQHF. CDR3 in DNA: TGTGCCTGGAGCCGGCAGGGACATCAGCCCCAGCATTTT.

The J gene is TRBJ2-3, the V gene TRBV11-3; no clear D gene. This CDR3 contains 12 residues. V was cut by 2 bases and J by 6 bases, with 6 bases left in between. CDR1 SGHNT and CDR2 YENEEA come from the germline V gene. CDR3 in DNA: TGTGCCAGCAGCTTACCAAGTGATACGCAGTATTTT. Encoded protein: CASSLPSDTQYF.

This rearrangement joins TRBV4-1 to TRBJ1-3, with a possible D match to TRBD1 (6 bases). V dropped 1 base and J dropped 6 bases, with 13 bases sitting between them. The CDR3 has 15 amino acids. Germline V gene sequence: CDR1 MGHRA, CDR2 YSYEKL. DNA for the CDR3: TGCGCCAGCAGCCAAGCCACAGGGCCAGAAAACACCATATATTTT. Its translation: CASSQATGPENTIYF.

V and J are TRBV6-1 and TRBJ1-5; D is ambiguous. The germline V gene has CDR1 MNHNS and CDR2 SASEGT. Trimming took off 7 bases at V and 1 base at J, with 14 bases between the two ends. The CDR3 contains 15 residues. CDR3 sequence reads: CASTVGISSNQPQHF. The CDR3 region has the DNA TGTGCCAGCACCGTAGGGATTTCAAGCAATCAGCCCCAGCATTTT.